The 30 T cell receptor beta chains listed next were all sequenced from one sample in a study of cytomegalovirus exposure and HLA in healthy donors. Use of 60 Vbeta and 13 Jbeta primers characterized the PCR. Data came from immunoSEQ multiplex PCR; TCRdb stores just in-frame clones and leaves some out. The sample yields 150,000 to 200,000 clones, approximately 80% seen once. Sequencing input: PBMCs. Every receptor here comes from a male donor in good health and CMV-seropositive.

Details on this clone: This sample includes further DNA sequences coding for the same CDR3. J is TRBJ2-7 and V is TRBV28, with D possibly TRBD1 on 6 matching bases. The V gene lost 6 bases and the J gene lost 3 bases, with 9 bases spanning the gap. Germline V gene lookup returns CDR1 MDHEN and CDR2 SYDVKM. This CDR3 comprises 12 residues. CDR3 DNA sequence: TGTGCCAGCAGCCTACAGGGCTACGAGCAGTACTTC. Translating it yields CASSLQGYEQYF.

The chain links TRBV5-6 to TRBJ2-5; D is unresolved. This CDR3 has 12 residues. The V end lost 2 bases, the J end lost 11 bases, and 13 bases lay between the germline ends. From germline, CDR1 is SGHDT and CDR2 YYEEEE. The CDR3 nucleotides are TGTGCCAGCAGCTTAAAGTTGCGACTTCAGTACTTC. This codes for CASSLKLRLQYF.

The chain couples TRBV18 to TRBJ1-1, with TRBD1 as a possible D gene (5 bases). Germline CDR1 and CDR2: KGHSH and LQKENI. The length of the CDR3 is 19 residues. Trimming left V 5 bases short and J 5 bases short, with 30 bases between. CDR3 region: CASSTLEMSGGAVGTEAFF. The CDR3 DNA reads TGTGCCAGCTCAACTCTGGAAATGTCGGGGGGTGCGGTAGGAACTGAAGCTTTCTTT.

The J gene is TRBJ2-3, the V gene TRBV6-6, with a possible D match to TRBD1 (5 bases). Trimming removed 6 bases from V and 6 bases from J, with 19 bases in between. CDR1 is MNHNY, CDR2 SVGAGI, per germline (reference sequence). CDR3 length: 15 amino acids. CDR3 DNA sequence: TGTGCCAGCAGCCCCTCAGGGCTTGTAGGGGATACGCAGTATTTT. Amino acids: CASSPSGLVGDTQYF.

In this sample, this clone turned up a few times. The rearrangement links TRBV5-1 to TRBJ2-1; 12 positions agree with TRBD2. The J segment lost 10 bases and the V segment lost 7 bases, leaving 15 bases of the junction unmatched. The V gene's germline CDR1 is SGHRS and CDR2 YFSETQ. This CDR3 spans 16 amino acids. CDR3 nucleotides: TGCGCCAGCGCGTTTGGACTAGCGGGGATGGGGGTGGAGCAGTTCTTC. It codes for CASAFGLAGMGVEQFF.

The CDR3 loop is CASSVEGGGTDTQYF. In nucleotides, the CDR3 is TGTGCCAGCAGTGTGGAGGGAGGGGGCACAGATACGCAGTATTTT. This chain joins TRBV6-4 and TRBJ2-3; TRBD2 agrees at 7 bases. V lost 4 bases to trimming and J lost 1 base; unmatched junction nucleotides: 5. The germline V gene has CDR1 MRHNA and CDR2 SNTAGT. CDR3 length equals 15 residues.

V gene TRBV9 combines with J gene TRBJ1-3, with D perhaps matching TRBD1 (6 bases). V gave up 0 bases and J gave up 0 bases, with 16 bases separating them. This CDR3 has 18 residues. The germline V gene has CDR1 SGDLS and CDR2 YYNGEE. The CDR3 protein is CASSVGPTTGNSGNTIYF. The CDR3 DNA is TGTGCCAGCAGCGTAGGCCCCACAACAGGGAACTCTGGAAACACCATATATTTT.

The gene calls are TRBV5-6 and TRBJ2-5, with D uncertain. The germline CDR1 and CDR2 sequences are SGHDT and YYEEEE. The germline V and J ends were trimmed by 4 bases and 3 bases, with 7 bases remaining between them. The CDR3 spans 12 residues. The CDR3 sequence is CASSLNEETQYF. In DNA, the CDR3 is TGTGCCAGCAGCCTAAATGAAGAGACCCAGTACTTC.

The chain recombines TRBV5-6 with TRBJ2-7; TRBD2 is a possible D gene (6 bases). This CDR3 region has 13 residues. Germline CDR1 SGHDT, CDR2 YYEEEE. Trimming removed 5 bases from V and 3 bases from J, with 12 bases in between. The CDR3 spells CASRRDWSYEQYF. CDR3 DNA: TGTGCCAGCAGGAGGGACTGGAGCTACGAGCAGTACTTC.

J is TRBJ2-1 and V is TRBV5-6; D remains ambiguous. Germline V gene sequence: CDR1 SGHDT, CDR2 YYEEEE. This CDR3 region has 11 residues. V was pared by 3 bases and J by 10 bases, with 8 bases between. CDR3 in DNA: TGTGCCAGCAGCTCTCACATAGAGCAGTTCTTC. It encodes CASSSHIEQFF.

The rearrangement joins TRBV5-4 to TRBJ2-5; 9 bases match TRBD1. Germline CDR1 and CDR2: SGHNT and YYREEE (reference sequence). This CDR3 comprises 15 residues. The J segment lost 3 bases and the V segment lost 3 bases, leaving 6 bases of the junction unmatched. Here the CDR3 DNA reads TGTGCCAGCAGCTGGGGACAGGGACGCAAAGAGACCCAGTACTTC. This encodes CASSWGQGRKETQYF.

This rearrangement joins TRBV5-8 to TRBJ1-2, with 9 nucleotides matching TRBD1. With 2 bases clipped from V and 6 bases from J, the junction kept 8 bases outside the gene matches. Germline loops: CDR1 SGHTS, CDR2 YDEGEE. The CDR3 has 15 amino acids. CDR3 sequence reads: CASSLQGARGDGYTF. The DNA for the CDR3 is TGTGCCAGCAGCTTACAGGGGGCGCGGGGTGATGGCTACACCTTC.

The V gene is TRBV7-6, the J gene TRBJ2-7, with 11 bases aligning to TRBD2. The CDR3 consists of 16 residues. The germline V gene encodes CDR1 SGHVS and CDR2 FNYEAQ. Trimming at V came to 5 bases and at J to 3 bases, leaving 9 bases not matched to a gene. The CDR3 bases are TGTGCCAGCAGCCCAAGTTCCCTAGCGGGGGGCTACGAGCAGTACTTC. Translating gives CASSPSSLAGGYEQYF. The whole variable domain, filled in from reference TRBV7-6 and TRBJ2-7, reads GAGVSQSPRYKVTKRGQDVALRCDPISGHVSLYWYRQALGQGPEFLTYFNYEAQQDKSGLPNDRFSAERPEGSISTLTIQRTEQRDSAMYRCASSPSSLAGGYEQYFGPGTRLTVT.

This clone was observed a few times. At one boundary the junction diverges from the germline segment, which might be a read error. V is TRBV18 and J is TRBJ2-7; 9 bases line up with TRBD1. Germline CDR1 reads KGHSH; CDR2 reads LQKENI. The CDR3 has 14 residues. CDR3 sequence (DNA): TGTGCCAGCTCACCACAAGGGCCGGAACAGGGGGCAGTTTTT. It encodes CASSPQGPEQGAVF.

The V gene is TRBV4-1, the J gene TRBJ2-1; TRBD1 agrees at 7 bases. Per germline, CDR1 MGHRA and CDR2 YSYEKL. The V segment lost 1 base and the J segment 3 bases; nucleotides outside the gene matches: 3. The CDR3 has 15 residues. CDR3 loop: CASSQVRDSYNEQFF. The CDR3 coding sequence is TGCGCCAGCAGCCAAGTCCGGGACAGCTACAATGAGCAGTTCTTC.

The chain uses TRBV18 and TRBJ2-7, with a possible D match to TRBD2 (5 bases). CDR1 is KGHSH and CDR2 is LQKENI in the germline V gene. This CDR3 has 15 amino acids. Trimming left V 2 bases short and J 4 bases short, with 15 bases between. The CDR3 coding sequence is TGTGCCAGCTCACCAAGGAGGCCACTCCAGTACGAGCAGTACTTC. This codes for CASSPRRPLQYEQYF. Full variable domain (rest looked up from reference TRBV18 and TRBJ2-7): NAGVMQNPRHLVRRRGQEARLRCSPMKGHSHVYWYRQLPEEGLKFMVYLQKENIIDESGMPKERFSAEFPKEGPSILRIQQVVRGDSAAYFCASSPRRPLQYEQYFGPGTRLTVT.

The J gene is TRBJ1-2, the V gene TRBV27, with TRBD1 as a possible D gene (6 bases). V was shortened by 4 bases and J by 3 bases, with 15 bases between the two germline ends. Per the germline V gene, CDR1 is MNHEY and CDR2 is SMNVEV (reference sequence). CDR3 size: 15 residues. The CDR3 sequence is CASSSRDTRDYGYTF. The CDR3, as DNA: TGTGCCAGCAGTTCCCGGGACACGAGAGACTATGGCTACACCTTC.

This chain links TRBV19 with TRBJ2-7; tentatively, D is TRBD2 (7 bases). This CDR3 has 13 residues. Trimming took off 7 bases at V and 5 bases at J, with 15 bases between the two ends. Germline values: CDR1 LNHDA, CDR2 SQIVND (reference sequence). The CDR3 loop reads CASMGGAANEQYF. CDR3 bases: TGTGCCAGTATGGGGGGGGCGGCCAACGAGCAGTACTTC.

This clone is a singleton in its sample. The chain employs TRBV4-1 and TRBJ1-5, with D tentatively TRBD1 (5 bases). Trimming removed 4 bases from V and 3 bases from J, with 10 bases in between. The CDR3 is 14 residues long. Germline CDR1 MGHRA, CDR2 YSYEKL. CDR3 in amino acids: CASSPTEYNQPQHF. The CDR3 bases are TGCGCCAGCAGCCCGACAGAATACAATCAGCCCCAGCATTTT.

V usage is TRBV29-1 and J usage is TRBJ2-1; TRBD2 matches 10 bases. The CDR3 runs 15 residues. V dropped 6 bases and J dropped 5; count of bases not matched to a gene: 10. Germline CDR1 reads SQVTM; CDR2 reads ANQGSEA. The CDR3 coding sequence is TGCAGCGTCGCGTCTAGCGGGAGTTCCCACAATGAGCAGTTCTTC. Its translation is CSVASSGSSHNEQFF.

This sequence joins TRBV21-1 and TRBJ2-7; TRBD2 was called by the table and not checked on the DNA. TRBV21-1 represents a pseudogene. This CDR3 comprises 16 residues. The DNA of the CDR3 is TGTGCCAGCAGCAAAGTAGTTCCTAGCGGGAGTCAACAGCAGTACTTC. Amino acid sequence: CASSKVVPSGSQQQYF.

This clone was seen more than once but under ten times. V gene TRBV6-1 combines with J gene TRBJ2-7, with 12 bases that match TRBD1. The germline V gene encodes CDR1 MNHNS and CDR2 SASEGT. Trimming removed 7 bases from V and 11 bases from J; junction bases left unmatched: 9. CDR3 length: 13 residues. DNA of the CDR3: TGTGCCAGCAAGCCGGGACAGGGGGCGAAGGAGTACTTC. Translated, it gives CASKPGQGAKEYF.

The sample holds a few counts of this clone. The V call is TRBV27, the J call TRBJ1-2; the match to TRBD1 covers 10 bases. Germline V gives CDR1 MNHEY, CDR2 SMNVEV (reference sequence). CDR3 size: 14 residues. The ends lost 7 bases at V and 4 bases at J; junction bases unmatched: 6. CDR3 residues: CASTGGQGGYGYTF. CDR3 nucleotide sequence: TGTGCCAGCACCGGCGGACAGGGGGGCTATGGCTACACCTTC.

This chain joins TRBV19 and TRBJ1-2; 7 bases are a match to TRBD1. CDR1 is LNHDA, CDR2 SQIVND, per germline (reference sequence). The CDR3 is 14 amino acids. V was pared by 3 bases and J by 6 bases, with 7 bases of the junction left unmatched. For the CDR3, the DNA is TGTGCCAGTAGTATTGGAAGGGGGCTGCATGGCTACACCTTC. This gives the protein CASSIGRGLHGYTF. Variable domain in full (rest from reference TRBV19 and TRBJ1-2): DGGITQSPKYLFRKEGQNVTLSCEQNLNHDAMYWYRQDPGQGLRLIYYSQIVNDFQKGDIAEGYSVSREKKESFPLTVTSAQKNPTAFYLCASSIGRGLHGYTFGSGTRLTVV.

J is TRBJ2-1 and V is TRBV14; 14 bases align to TRBD2. The CDR3 covers 17 residues. Trimming at V came to 2 bases and at J to 8 bases, leaving 8 bases not matched to a gene. Germline loops: CDR1 SGHDN, CDR2 FVKESK. CDR3 in amino acids: CASSQYRLAGGQDEQFF. The CDR3, as DNA: TGTGCCAGCAGCCAATACCGACTAGCGGGAGGGCAGGATGAGCAGTTCTTC.

CDR3 sequence (DNA): TGTGCCAGCAGCTTGGCCAGGACAACTAATGAAAAACTGTTTTTT. Translation: CASSLARTTNEKLFF. V gene TRBV5-6 combines with J gene TRBJ1-4; D unresolved. The V end lost 0 bases, the J end lost 0 bases, and 6 bases lay between the germline ends. The CDR3 loop spans 15 amino acids. Germline CDR1 SGHDT, CDR2 YYEEEE.

The chain is built from TRBV27 and TRBJ1-5, with 7 bases that match TRBD1. In germline, CDR1 is MNHEY, CDR2 SMNVEV (reference sequence). The CDR3 extends over 14 amino acids. After removal of 5 bases from V and 6 bases from J, the junction contained 7 bases not matched to a gene. The DNA of the CDR3 is TGTGCCAGCAGTGACAGGGCAGTGGGTCAGCCCCAGCATTTT. Translating it yields CASSDRAVGQPQHF.

This clone was picked up a small number of times. This chain links TRBV28 with TRBJ2-1; 8 bases fit TRBD1. The CDR3 is 15 amino acids. V trimming: 6 bases; J trimming: 3 bases; junction bases outside the gene matches: 7. Germline CDR1 is MDHEN and CDR2 is SYDVKM. CDR3 DNA: TGTGCCAGCAGGCCCGGACAGGGAGACTACAATGAGCAGTTCTTC. Translation gives CASRPGQGDYNEQFF.

The CDR3 protein is CASSLGGAGANVLTF. Written as DNA, the CDR3 is TGTGCCAGCAGTTTAGGGGGGGCTGGGGCCAACGTCCTGACTTTC. The rearrangement uses TRBV28 and TRBJ2-6, with 7 bases aligning to TRBD2. Losses at the gene ends were 2 bases for V and 2 bases for J; bases not matched to a gene: 0. CDR3 length equals 15 residues. The germline CDR1 and CDR2 sequences are MDHEN and SYDVKM.

The chain combines TRBV7-8 with TRBJ2-3; 9 nucleotides match TRBD2. V trimming: 2 bases; J trimming: 3 bases; junction bases outside the gene matches: 9. Looked up from germline, CDR1 is SGHVS and CDR2 is FQNEAQ. This CDR3 comprises 17 residues. This CDR3 reads CASSLYGGRAGTDTQYF. The CDR3 region has the DNA TGTGCCAGCAGCTTATACGGCGGGAGGGCCGGGACAGATACGCAGTATTTT.